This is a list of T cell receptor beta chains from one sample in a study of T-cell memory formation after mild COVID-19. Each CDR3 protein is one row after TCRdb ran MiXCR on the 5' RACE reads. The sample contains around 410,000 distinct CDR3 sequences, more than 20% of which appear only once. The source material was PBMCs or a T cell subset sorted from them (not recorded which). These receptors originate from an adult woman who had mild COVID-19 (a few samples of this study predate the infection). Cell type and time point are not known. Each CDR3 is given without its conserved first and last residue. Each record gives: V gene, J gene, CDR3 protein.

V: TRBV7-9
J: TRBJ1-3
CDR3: ASSLGTVRNTIY

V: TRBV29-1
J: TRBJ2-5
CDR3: SVERVGETQY

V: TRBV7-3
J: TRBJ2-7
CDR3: ATQSGTYGEQY

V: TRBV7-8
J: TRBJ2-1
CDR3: ASKGGSSYNEQF

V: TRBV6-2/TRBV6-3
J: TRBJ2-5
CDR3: ASSYRQGRQETQY

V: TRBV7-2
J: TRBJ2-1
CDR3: ASSLARGREQF

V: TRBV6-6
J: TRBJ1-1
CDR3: ASSYPGQGFTEAF

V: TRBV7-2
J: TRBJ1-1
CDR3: ASRNGRAGRAF

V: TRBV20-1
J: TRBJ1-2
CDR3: SAAQGGAGYGYT

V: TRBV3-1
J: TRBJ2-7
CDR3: ASSQFGTYEQY

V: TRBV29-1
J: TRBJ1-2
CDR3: SVVGGVLNWGYT

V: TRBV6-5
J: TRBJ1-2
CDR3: ASSYSPGQGYT

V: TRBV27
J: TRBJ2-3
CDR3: ASSAPYKLAGTDTQY

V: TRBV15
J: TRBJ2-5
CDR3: ATSRRKTSGGETQY

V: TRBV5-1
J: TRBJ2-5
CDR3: ASSLGPRDVETQY

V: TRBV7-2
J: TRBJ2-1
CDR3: ASSFGRTGNEQF